This TCR beta chain was obtained from a study of T cells after yellow fever vaccination. Using its own MiXCR run on the 5' RACE reads, TCRdb lists one record per CDR3 protein. The table shows about 310,000 distinct CDR3 sequences, with roughly 3.5% occurring only once. The CDR3 runs 14 residues. V dropped 5 bases and J dropped 8; count of bases not matched to a gene: 7. Germline loops: CDR1 MNHEY, CDR2 SVGAGI. The gene calls are TRBV6-5 and TRBJ2-3; 10 bases map to TRBD2. Sequenced here: PBMCs, sampled on the day of the yellow fever booster vaccination. This TCR came from a man aged 18 to 29 who received the YFV17D yellow fever vaccine. The CDR3 loop is CASSRAGGQGTQYF. The CDR3 coding sequence is TGTGCCAGCAGTCGAGCGGGGGGGCAAGGTACGCAGTATTTT.